What follows are 8 T cell receptor beta chains derived from one specimen sequenced in a study of cytomegalovirus exposure and HLA in healthy donors. 13 Jbeta primers and 60 Vbeta primers were used for the PCR. Sequencing used immunoSEQ multiplex PCR; TCRdb keeps in-frame clones, though not all of them. The table lists fewer than 120,000 clones, about four fifths of them singletons, with roughly 2.9% in the top ten. Sample: PBMCs. These receptors were obtained from an older woman in good health and CMV-seropositive.

The chain carries TRBV5-4 and TRBJ2-1; 8 bases map to TRBD1. The length of the CDR3 is 16 residues. Germline assignment: CDR1 SGHNT and CDR2 YYREEE (reference sequence). V lost 0 bases and J lost 2; bases outside the gene matches: 4. CDR3 in amino acids: CASSLGTGSAYNEQFF. The CDR3 nucleotides read TGTGCCAGCAGCTTGGGGACAGGGTCGGCCTACAATGAGCAGTTCTTC. Using reference TRBV5-4 and TRBJ2-1 for the parts outside the CDR3, the full variable domain is ETGVTQSPTHLIKTRGQQVTLRCSSQSGHNTVSWYQQALGQGPQFIFQYYREEENGRGNFPPRFSGLQFPNYSSELNVNALELDDSALYLCASSLGTGSAYNEQFFGPGTRLTVL.

The chain carries TRBV10-1 and TRBJ2-1; D may be TRBD1 (5 bases). Trimming removed 3 bases from V and 0 bases from J, with 27 bases in between. From germline, CDR1 is WNHNN and CDR2 SYGVQD (reference sequence). The CDR3 runs 21 residues. CDR3 sequence: CASSETWGSALGASSYNEQFF. CDR3 nucleotides: TGCGCCAGCAGTGAAACCTGGGGCAGTGCCTTAGGCGCTAGCTCCTACAATGAGCAGTTCTTC.

J is TRBJ2-5 and V is TRBV10-3, with D possibly matching TRBD1 (5 bases). Germline CDR1 is ENHRY and CDR2 is SYGVKD. V lost 2 bases and J 0 bases, leaving 10 bases between the germline ends. The CDR3 is 15 amino acids. This CDR3 reads CAISEERQYQETQYF. Written as DNA, the CDR3 is TGTGCCATCAGTGAGGAAAGACAGTACCAAGAGACCCAGTACTTC.

V usage is TRBV5-6 and J usage is TRBJ2-3; no clear D. V gave up 0 bases and J gave up 11 bases, with 10 bases separating them. This CDR3 contains 12 residues. Germline-derived CDR1 and CDR2 are SGHDT and YYEEEE. The CDR3 bases are TGTGCCAGCAGCTTGGGGTCGAACTTGCAGTATTTT. Its protein product is CASSLGSNLQYF. The full variable domain, with the rest looked up from reference TRBV5-6 and TRBJ2-3, is DAGVTQSPTHLIKTRGQQVTLRCSPKSGHDTVSWYQQALGQGPQFIFQYYEEEERQRGNFPDRFSGHQFPNYSSELNVNALLLGDSALYLCASSLGSNLQYFGPGTRLTVL.

This rearrangement joins TRBV7-6 to TRBJ2-5, with TRBD2 identical over 7 bases. V trimming: 2 bases; J trimming: 5 bases; junction bases outside the gene matches: 14. This CDR3 has 17 amino acids. Germline CDR1 and CDR2: SGHVS and FNYEAQ. The CDR3 DNA is TGTGCCAGCAGCTTAAACCGCGCGGCTAGCGGCTTGGAGACCCAGTACTTC. Translated, it gives CASSLNRAASGLETQYF.

This clone turned up a few times. The rearrangement links TRBV4-1 to TRBJ1-5; D is possibly TRBD1 (6 bases). Germline CDR1 reads MGHRA; CDR2 reads YSYEKL. Trimming stripped 0 bases from V and 5 bases from J, with 14 bases between. CDR3 length: 16 residues. CDR3 sequence (DNA): TGCGCCAGCAGCCAAGATGAAGGGGGAGGGTATCAGCCCCAGCATTTT. Translated, it gives CASSQDEGGGYQPQHF.

The V and J genes are TRBV19 and TRBJ2-7, with 10 nucleotides matching TRBD1. CDR1 and CDR2 from the germline V gene are LNHDA and SQIVND (reference sequence). V dropped 5 bases and J dropped 5; count of bases not matched to a gene: 6. This CDR3 is built from 14 residues. The CDR3 coding sequence is TGTGCCAGTAGTTCGGGACAGGGGAGGGACGAGCAGTACTTC. Protein: CASSSGQGRDEQYF.

V usage is TRBV7-9 and J usage is TRBJ2-3, with 11 nucleotides matching TRBD2. The CDR3 sequence is 14 residues long. Germline lookup yields CDR1 SEHNR and CDR2 FQNEAQ (reference sequence). Trimming cost V 6 bases and J 9 bases; bases outside gene matches: 8. The CDR3 region is CASRITSGSGTQYF. For the CDR3, the DNA is TGTGCCAGCAGAATAACTAGCGGGAGCGGGACGCAGTATTTT. Filled out from reference TRBV7-9 and TRBJ2-3, the complete variable domain reads DTGVSQNPRHKITKRGQNVTFRCDPISEHNRLYWYRQTLGQGPEFLTYFQNEAQLEKSRLLSDRFSAERPKGSFSTLEIQRTEQGDSAMYLCASRITSGSGTQYFGPGTRLTVL.